Listed here are 26 T cell receptor beta chains from one sample, sequenced in a study of shared T cell receptors in the human thymus. TCRdb keeps only in-frame clones here, not all; method: immunoSEQ multiplex PCR. The sample yields roughly 560,000 clones, 78% seen once. These same data were also listed under a study on human thymus T cells.

Specimen: thymocytes. The receptors derive from a boy younger than two with a congenital heart defect.

This clone was seen only a few times. Other nucleotide sequences in the sample specify the same CDR3. The genes are TRBV19 and TRBJ2-1; TRBD2 matches 11 bases. CDR1 is LNHDA and CDR2 is SQIVND in the germline V gene (reference sequence). The CDR3 totals 15 residues. With 4 bases clipped from V and 4 bases from J, the junction kept 3 bases outside the gene matches. The CDR3, as DNA: TGTGCCAGTAGTAACGGGACTAGCGGTTACAATGAGCAGTTCTTC. It specifies CASSNGTSGYNEQFF.

The chain carries TRBV25-1 and TRBJ1-2; TRBD1 might be the D (5 bases). This CDR3 has 13 residues. The germline CDR1 and CDR2 sequences are MGHDK and SYGVNS. V lost 2 bases, J lost 7 bases, and 11 bases lay in between. Here the CDR3 DNA reads TGTGCCAGCAGTGAACGGATCGGGGGTGGCTACACCTTC. Protein sequence: CASSERIGGGYTF.

The chain recombines TRBV5-6 with TRBJ2-7, with 8 bases aligning to TRBD1. V lost 3 bases to trimming and J lost 3 bases; unmatched junction nucleotides: 8. CDR1 and CDR2 (germline): SGHDT, YYEEEE. The CDR3 totals 15 residues. CDR3 in amino acids: CASSWGQVNVYEQYF. The CDR3 DNA reads TGTGCCAGCAGCTGGGGACAGGTAAACGTCTACGAGCAGTACTTC.

This clone was found a few times. The chain uses TRBV25-1 and TRBJ2-1; D may be TRBD1 (6 bases). Germline CDR1 MGHDK, CDR2 SYGVNS. The germline V and J ends were trimmed by 4 bases and 5 bases, with 21 bases remaining between them. The CDR3 extends over 17 amino acids. The CDR3 region has the DNA TGTGCCAGCAGTGGTACCGGGACACACTTGACAGACAATGAGCAGTTCTTC. The encoded protein is CASSGTGTHLTDNEQFF. The full variable domain, with the rest looked up from reference TRBV25-1 and TRBJ2-1, is EADIYQTPRYLVIGTGKKITLECSQTMGHDKMYWYQQDPGMELHLIHYSYGVNSTEKGDLSSESTVSRIRTEHFPLTLESARPSHTSQYLCASSGTGTHLTDNEQFFGPGTRLTVL.

V and J are TRBV13 and TRBJ2-2; 9 bases map to TRBD1. Germline values: CDR1 PRHDT, CDR2 FYEKMQ (reference sequence). The CDR3 covers 16 residues. After removal of 2 bases from V and 7 bases from J, the junction contained 8 bases not matched to a gene. CDR3 amino acids: CASSLTGTGFHGELFF. CDR3 DNA: TGTGCCAGCAGCTTAACCGGGACAGGGTTCCACGGGGAGCTGTTTTTT.

This clone was recorded a few times. The chain has TRBV5-8 and TRBJ2-3, with 16 bases matching TRBD2. Germline V CDR1 and CDR2: SGHTS, YDEGEE. The CDR3 loop spans 20 amino acids. The ends lost 0 bases at V and 2 bases at J; junction bases unmatched: 9. This CDR3 reads CASSLELGLAGGPHTDTQYF. The CDR3 DNA reads TGTGCCAGCAGCTTGGAATTGGGACTAGCGGGAGGGCCTCACACAGATACGCAGTATTTT.

V is TRBV4-3 and J is TRBJ2-7, with D possibly TRBD2 on 5 matching bases. With 0 bases removed from V and 7 bases from J, the gap between germline ends came to 19 bases. The germline V gene encodes CDR1 LGHNA and CDR2 YSLEER. The CDR3 consists of 16 residues. The CDR3 sequence is CASSQDRGIGFGEQYF. DNA of the CDR3: TGCGCCAGCAGCCAAGATCGAGGGATCGGGTTTGGTGAGCAGTACTTC.

The genes are TRBV6-1 and TRBJ1-5; no firm D call. This CDR3 is 15 amino acids long. Germline CDR1 reads MNHNS; CDR2 reads SASEGT. V was pared by 8 bases and J by 1 base, with 15 bases between. The CDR3 spells CASRVLPGSNQPQHF. In DNA, the CDR3 is TGTGCCAGCCGGGTCCTGCCCGGGAGCAATCAGCCCCAGCATTTT.

The V call is TRBV28, the J call TRBJ2-7; TRBD2 might be the D (7 bases). This CDR3 contains 15 residues. Germline loops: CDR1 MDHEN, CDR2 SYDVKM. V was trimmed by 3 bases and J by 3 bases, leaving 15 bases between them. DNA for the CDR3: TGTGCCAGCAGTTTGTTCGGGGGGACAAACTACGAGCAGTACTTC. Amino acids: CASSLFGGTNYEQYF.

This chain connects TRBV14 to TRBJ2-7; TRBD1 matches at 9 bases. The CDR3 spans 16 residues. The V gene's germline CDR1 is SGHDN and CDR2 FVKESK. J was trimmed by 2 bases and V by 0 bases; bases with no gene match: 5. Here the CDR3 reads CASSQETRDRAYEQYF. DNA of the CDR3: TGTGCCAGCAGCCAAGAAACCCGGGACAGGGCCTACGAGCAGTACTTC.

The chain is built from TRBV27 and TRBJ1-2; D is perhaps TRBD1 (5 bases). V lost 5 bases and J 0 bases, leaving 19 bases between the germline ends. The CDR3 sequence is 17 residues long. From germline, CDR1 is MNHEY and CDR2 SMNVEV (reference sequence). CDR3 in DNA: TGTGCCAGCAGTCCTCAACAGGTATCCTTGGCTAACTATGGCTACACCTTC. Translation gives CASSPQQVSLANYGYTF.

The rearrangement links TRBV27 to TRBJ2-3, with TRBD1 matching over 8 bases. The germline gives CDR1 MNHEY, CDR2 SMNVEV (reference sequence). There are 16 residues in the CDR3. The ends lost 6 bases at V and 1 base at J; junction bases unmatched: 9. For the CDR3, the DNA is TGTGCCAGCAGCTGCTCCCCGGGACAGGGCACAGATACGCAGTATTTT. Its protein product is CASSCSPGQGTDTQYF.

This chain connects TRBV7-6 to TRBJ2-5, with 13 bases lining up with TRBD2. The CDR3 has 17 residues. In germline, CDR1 is SGHVS, CDR2 FNYEAQ. The trim removed 5 bases at V and 0 bases at J, leaving 6 bases unmatched. This CDR3 is CASSIPGLAGNQETQYF. The CDR3 DNA reads as TGTGCCAGCAGCATACCGGGACTAGCGGGAAACCAAGAGACCCAGTACTTC.

The chain has TRBV21-1 and TRBJ2-7; the table's D call TRBD1 went unverified against the DNA. TRBV21-1 has pseudogene status. CDR3 length equals 14 residues. Here the CDR3 reads CASSNHRGRYEQYF. DNA for the CDR3: TGTGCCAGCAGCAATCACAGGGGCCGGTACGAGCAGTACTTC.

The chain links TRBV4-3 to TRBJ2-1; TRBD1 matches 7 bases. This CDR3 is built from 18 residues. Germline values: CDR1 LGHNA, CDR2 YSLEER. V was pared by 0 bases and J by 0 bases, with 8 bases of the junction left unmatched. This chain's CDR3 is CASSQDWFPGGSYNEQFF. CDR3 DNA sequence: TGCGCCAGCAGCCAAGATTGGTTCCCAGGGGGCTCCTACAATGAGCAGTTCTTC.

The chain recombines TRBV7-8 with TRBJ1-2; D is undetermined. The CDR3 has 15 residues. V was trimmed by 6 bases and J by 4 bases, leaving 18 bases between them. The V gene's germline CDR1 is SGHVS and CDR2 FQNEAQ. This CDR3 reads CASRTSGRDVYGYTF. The CDR3 region has the DNA TGTGCCAGCAGGACCTCGGGCCGGGATGTCTATGGCTACACCTTC.

This chain links TRBV19 with TRBJ2-1; the D gene is possibly TRBD2 (5 bases). V gave up 3 bases and J gave up 8 bases, with 5 bases separating them. This CDR3 region has 11 residues. In germline, CDR1 is LNHDA, CDR2 SQIVND (reference sequence). CDR3 sequence: CASSMRDEQFF. CDR3 nucleotide sequence: TGTGCCAGTAGTATGCGGGATGAGCAGTTCTTC.

The V and J genes are TRBV7-9 and TRBJ2-5; D might be TRBD1 (6 bases). Germline V CDR1 and CDR2: SEHNR, FQNEAQ (reference sequence). Trimming cost V 1 base and J 1 base, with 7 bases left between them. This CDR3 is built from 14 residues. CDR3 protein: CASSLVTGQETQYF. The CDR3 DNA sequence: TGTGCCAGCAGCTTAGTGACAGGCCAAGAGACCCAGTACTTC.

V and J are TRBV4-3 and TRBJ2-7; D may be TRBD2 (6 bases). The CDR3 runs to 16 residues. Germline CDR1 is LGHNA and CDR2 is YSLEER. V lost 0 bases and J 5 bases, leaving 17 bases between the germline ends. The CDR3 is CASSQDGAGLRNEQYF. CDR3 bases: TGCGCCAGCAGCCAAGATGGGGCGGGACTGAGAAACGAGCAGTACTTC.

The rearrangement uses TRBV7-9 and TRBJ2-1, with TRBD2 matching over 9 bases. CDR3 size: 15 residues. CDR1 and CDR2 from the germline V gene are SEHNR and FQNEAQ (reference sequence). After removal of 3 bases from V and 8 bases from J, the junction contained 8 bases not matched to a gene. The CDR3 DNA reads TGTGCCAGCAGCTTGGGGGCTAGCGGGAATTATGAGCAGTTCTTC. This encodes CASSLGASGNYEQFF.

The genes are TRBV25-1 and TRBJ2-5; D is perhaps TRBD1 (6 bases). The germline V and J ends were trimmed by 6 bases and 2 bases, with 16 bases remaining between them. CDR1 is MGHDK and CDR2 is SYGVNS in the germline V gene. The CDR3 sequence is 15 residues long. The CDR3 DNA sequence: TGTGCCAGCAGCCCCGACAGGAGCCCACAAGAGACCCAGTACTTC. This gives the protein CASSPDRSPQETQYF.

This clone was counted only a few times. The CDR3 here is CASSPVDRAGYTF. CDR3 nucleotide sequence: TGTGCCAGCTCACCAGTGGACAGGGCTGGCTACACCTTC. This sequence joins TRBV18 and TRBJ1-2; 8 bases match TRBD1. The CDR3 contains 13 residues. Germline V gene sequence: CDR1 KGHSH, CDR2 LQKENI. The junction had 3 bases not matched to a gene; V was cut back by 2 bases and J by 7 bases.

The rearrangement links TRBV5-6 to TRBJ2-5; 11 bases are a match to TRBD1. Unmatched junction bases numbered 7, after V lost 5 bases and J lost 4 bases. This CDR3 is 15 amino acids long. In germline, CDR1 is SGHDT, CDR2 YYEEEE. The CDR3 DNA reads TGTGCCAGCAGACGGACAGGGGGCTGGGGAGAGACCCAGTACTTC. Protein sequence: CASRRTGGWGETQYF.

This clone was observed a handful of times. The rearrangement uses TRBV5-4 and TRBJ1-5; TRBD1 is a possible D gene (5 bases). The CDR3 is 13 residues long. The germline V and J ends were trimmed by 2 bases and 4 bases, with 7 bases remaining between them. Per the germline V gene, CDR1 is SGHNT and CDR2 is YYREEE (reference sequence). The CDR3 loop reads CASSFGTNQPQHF. The CDR3 region has the DNA TGTGCCAGCAGCTTTGGGACTAATCAGCCCCAGCATTTT.

V is TRBV27 and J is TRBJ2-7; D might be TRBD1 (5 bases). Germline CDR1 and CDR2: MNHEY and SMNVEV (reference sequence). Trimming removed 2 bases from V and 2 bases from J, with 10 bases in between. This CDR3 contains 14 residues. CDR3 protein: CASSLVGAPYEQYF. The CDR3 nucleotides read TGTGCCAGCAGTTTAGTAGGGGCCCCCTACGAGCAGTACTTC.

V and J are TRBV7-3 and TRBJ2-7; D is uncertain. CDR1 is SGHTA and CDR2 is FQGTGA in the germline V gene. The CDR3 runs 9 residues. Trimming pared 5 bases from V and 7 bases from J, leaving 3 bases between. The CDR3 spells CASSPEQYF. CDR3 nucleotide sequence: TGTGCCAGCAGCCCAGAGCAGTACTTC.